Below, 18 T cell receptor beta chains from the same sample are listed, as sequenced in a study of CD8+ T cells in alopecia areata. Extraction and reverse transcription of RNA yielded cDNA as the sequencing template. Assay used: immunoSEQ multiplex PCR; TCRdb lists only in-frame clones, some missing. The repertoire holds about 290,000 clones, roughly 60% seen once, with roughly 1.8% in the top ten. Specified treatment: oral pan-JAK inhibitor, 5-10 mg twice daily. The sample in question was CD4+ T cells sorted from blood, obtained at week 24, from a patient treated with tofacitinib. These receptors came from a human donor with alopecia areata.

The V call is TRBV7-2, the J call TRBJ2-5; D tentatively reads TRBD1 or TRBD2 (6 bases each). The length of the CDR3 is 16 residues. Germline V gives CDR1 SGHTA, CDR2 FQGNSA. The germline V and J ends were trimmed by 5 bases and 5 bases, with 21 bases remaining between them. The chain's CDR3 is CASSRGPGTPRETQYF. CDR3 nucleotide sequence: TGTGCCAGCAGCCGGGGGCCCGGAACCCCGAGGGAGACCCAGTACTTC.

V usage is TRBV5-1 and J usage is TRBJ1-1, with TRBD1 identical over 7 bases. CDR3 length: 14 residues. CDR1 is SGHRS and CDR2 is YFSETQ in the germline V gene. The J segment lost 4 bases and the V segment lost 5 bases, leaving 8 bases of the junction unmatched. As DNA, the CDR3 is TGCGCCAGCAGGCAGGGGGATCTCGGCACTGAAGCTTTCTTT. Amino acid sequence: CASRQGDLGTEAFF.

The rearrangement uses TRBV28 and TRBJ2-3, with a weak D call TRBD2 (5 bases). Looked up from germline, CDR1 is MDHEN and CDR2 is SYDVKM. V was pared by 6 bases and J by 4 bases, with 8 bases between. CDR3 length: 12 amino acids. The CDR3 reads CASRLGADTQYF. The CDR3, as DNA: TGTGCCAGCAGGTTGGGAGCAGATACGCAGTATTTT.

J is TRBJ2-1 and V is TRBV14; 12 nucleotides align to TRBD2. CDR3 length: 16 amino acids. From germline, CDR1 is SGHDN and CDR2 FVKESK. Losses at the gene ends were 4 bases for V and 4 bases for J; bases not matched to a gene: 5. This CDR3 is CASSPRTSGAYNEQFF. CDR3 coding DNA: TGTGCCAGCAGCCCCCGGACTAGCGGGGCTTACAATGAGCAGTTCTTC. The full variable domain, in which reference TRBV14 and TRBJ2-1 provide the parts outside the CDR3, is EAGVTQFPSHSVIEKGQTVTLRCDPISGHDNLYWYRRVMGKEIKFLLHFVKESKQDESGMPNNRFLAERTGGTYSTLKVQPAELEDSGVYFCASSPRTSGAYNEQFFGPGTRLTVL.

The CDR3 sequence: CASSLVDPRTGRYEQYF. The CDR3 nucleotides are TGTGCCAGCAGCTTAGTCGACCCACGAACAGGGAGGTACGAGCAGTACTTC. This sequence joins TRBV7-9 and TRBJ2-7, with D tentatively TRBD1 or TRBD2 (6 bases each). The germline V gene encodes CDR1 SEHNR and CDR2 FQNEAQ (reference sequence). The CDR3 is made up of 17 amino acids. The V end was cut by 1 base, the J end by 4 bases, with 20 bases between.

This clone was counted a few times. The CDR3 spells CSVVRDTEAFF. As DNA, the CDR3 is TGCAGCGTTGTAAGGGACACTGAAGCTTTCTTT. V usage is TRBV29-1 and J usage is TRBJ1-1; no clear D gene. V gave up 4 bases and J gave up 3 bases, with 6 bases separating them. Germline loops: CDR1 SQVTM, CDR2 ANQGSEA. The CDR3 consists of 11 residues.

The chain combines TRBV2 with TRBJ2-3; D unclear. The V gene's germline CDR1 is SNHLY and CDR2 FYNNEI. The CDR3 contains 15 residues. Trimming pared 5 bases from V and 2 bases from J, leaving 14 bases between. This CDR3 reads CASSPQPTFTDTQYF. DNA for the CDR3: TGTGCCAGCAGTCCACAACCGACCTTCACAGATACGCAGTATTTT. The full variable domain, its missing parts supplied by reference TRBV2 and TRBJ2-3, is EPEVTQTPSHQVTQMGQEVILRCVPISNHLYFYWYRQILGQKVEFLVSFYNNEISEKSEIFDDQFSVERPDGSNFTLKIRSTKLEDSAMYFCASSPQPTFTDTQYFGPGTRLTVL.

About this clone: A far larger clone is just one base off, so this is likely a read error. The V and J genes are TRBV7-6 and TRBJ2-5; tentatively, D is TRBD1 (6 bases). With 3 bases removed from V and 2 bases from J, the gap between germline ends came to 7 bases. CDR3 length: 13 amino acids. The germline V gene encodes CDR1 SGHVS and CDR2 FNYEAQ. The CDR3 DNA reads as TGTGCCAGCAGCTTGGACAGACAAGAGACCCAGTACTTC. It codes for CASSLDRQETQYF.

The chain carries TRBV7-2 and TRBJ2-1; 10 bases are shared with TRBD2. The CDR3 has 15 amino acids. Germline V CDR1 and CDR2: SGHTA, FQGNSA. V gave up 3 bases and J gave up 7 bases; unmatched junction bases: 6. The CDR3 here is CASSLPGLASNEQFF. CDR3 in DNA: TGTGCCAGCAGCTTGCCGGGACTAGCGAGTAATGAGCAGTTCTTC. Supplemented by reference TRBV7-2 and TRBJ2-1, the full variable domain reads GAGVSQSPSNKVTEKGKDVELRCDPISGHTALYWYRQSLGQGLEFLIYFQGNSAPDKSGLPSDRFSAERTGGSVSTLTIQRTQQEDSAVYLCASSLPGLASNEQFFGPGTRLTVL.

About this clone itself: The identical CDR3 is also encoded by other nucleotide sequences in the sample. The chain joins TRBV7-9 to TRBJ1-2, with unresolved D. The CDR3 contains 11 residues. V shed 0 bases and J shed 5 bases, with 1 base lying between them. Germline V gene data show CDR1 as SEHNR and CDR2 as FQNEAQ (reference sequence). Here the CDR3 reads CASSLAYGYTF. CDR3 sequence (DNA): TGTGCCAGCAGCTTAGCATATGGCTACACCTTC.

Only one count was recorded for this clone. This chain links TRBV11-2 with TRBJ2-5; TRBD1 aligns across 8 bases. Germline V gives CDR1 SGHAT, CDR2 FQNNGV. The CDR3 has 16 residues. V lost 1 base, J lost 4 bases, and 8 bases stayed unmatched. This CDR3 reads CASSLVSGGRGETQYF. CDR3 nucleotides: TGTGCCAGCAGCTTAGTTTCAGGGGGCAGAGGAGAGACCCAGTACTTC. Based on the CDR3 plus reference TRBV11-2 and TRBJ2-5, the full variable domain is EAGVAQSPRYKIIEKRQSVAFWCNPISGHATLYWYQQILGQGPKLLIQFQNNGVVDDSQLPKDRFSAERLKGVDSTLKIQPAKLEDSAVYLCASSLVSGGRGETQYFGPGTRLLVL.

This CDR3 reads CASSIFLIQPQHF. The CDR3 DNA sequence: TGTGCCAGCAGTATCTTCTTGATTCAGCCCCAGCATTTT. The chain recombines TRBV28 with TRBJ1-5; no clear D gene. Trimming cost V 5 bases and J 6 bases, with 11 bases left between them. Germline CDR1 reads MDHEN; CDR2 reads SYDVKM. This CDR3 has 13 amino acids.

V and J are TRBV27 and TRBJ2-1, with D uncertain. Germline CDR1 reads MNHEY; CDR2 reads SMNVEV (reference sequence). Trimming left V 6 bases short and J 6 bases short, with 12 bases between. CDR3 size: 13 residues. CDR3 protein: CASRGLLPNEQFF. CDR3 bases: TGTGCCAGCAGGGGCCTCCTCCCCAATGAGCAGTTCTTC.

The genes are TRBV27 and TRBJ1-5; 10 bases match TRBD1. The junction had 4 bases not matched to a gene; V was cut back by 3 bases and J by 5 bases. Germline V gives CDR1 MNHEY, CDR2 SMNVEV (reference sequence). The CDR3 is made up of 15 amino acids. Here the CDR3 DNA reads TGTGCCAGCAGTTTTCCGGGACAGGGGTATCAGCCCCAGCATTTT. Residues: CASSFPGQGYQPQHF.

The genes are TRBV28 and TRBJ1-6; D is possibly TRBD1 (5 bases). This CDR3 contains 16 residues. Trimming shortened V by 2 bases and J by 7 bases, and 15 bases separated the two germline ends. Germline values: CDR1 MDHEN, CDR2 SYDVKM. CDR3 coding DNA: TGTGCCAGCAGTTTAATGGGTTCAGGGCAGAATTCACCCCTCCACTTT. This translates into CASSLMGSGQNSPLHF.

The J gene is TRBJ2-7, the V gene TRBV7-9; the D gene is possibly TRBD1 (5 bases). This CDR3 has 14 amino acids. With 1 base removed from V and 1 base from J, the gap between germline ends came to 8 bases. The germline V gene has CDR1 SEHNR and CDR2 FQNEAQ (reference sequence). This CDR3 is CASSLDGHSYEQYF. CDR3 DNA sequence: TGTGCCAGCAGCTTAGATGGACATTCCTACGAGCAGTACTTC.

The table lists this clone with a few counts. The chain couples TRBV25-1 to TRBJ1-6; a possible D gene is TRBD1 (5 bases). V gave up 2 bases and J gave up 7 bases, with 12 bases separating them. CDR1 is MGHDK and CDR2 is SYGVNS in the germline V gene. This CDR3 spans 15 amino acids. The CDR3 spells CASSESQGVNSPLHF. CDR3 coding DNA: TGTGCCAGCAGTGAAAGCCAGGGTGTCAATTCACCCCTCCACTTT.

Regarding this clone: Other DNA variants within this sample encode the same CDR3. The chain joins TRBV5-1 to TRBJ2-6; D unclear. This CDR3 is built from 14 residues. Per germline, CDR1 SGHRS and CDR2 YFSETQ. V was cut by 0 bases and J by 1 base, with 2 bases left in between. The CDR3 DNA is TGCGCCAGCAGCTTGGGTTCTGGGGCCAACGTCCTGACTTTC. Translated: CASSLGSGANVLTF.